This TCR beta chain was profiled in a study of blood T cell repertoires in COVID-19. This clone has only one observation. The CDR3 length is 16 residues. With 2 bases removed from V and 4 bases from J, the gap between germline ends came to 17 bases. Germline CDR1 SGHTA, CDR2 FQGNSA. Here immunoSEQ multiplex PCR was the method, and the copy in TCRdb shows in-frame clones only, minus some. This sample has about 520,000 clones; roughly 88% occur once, and the top ten carry 3% to 3.5%. The chain joins TRBV7-2 to TRBJ1-1, with D possibly TRBD1 on 6 matching bases. What was sequenced was peripheral blood. This TCR was recovered from a human donor in a cohort sampled during active COVID-19. Here the CDR3 DNA reads TGTGCCAGCAGCTTAACGACTACAGGGCGTCGCACTGAAGCTTTCTTT. It codes for CASSLTTTGRRTEAFF.